This T cell receptor (beta chain) was sequenced during a study of CD8 T cells in Susac syndrome. Random hexamers were used to reverse transcribe the RNA input (roughly 0.5 to 1 ug). One entry per CDR3 protein, called by TCRdb with MiXCR from the immunoSEQ multiplex PCR reads. The sample records some 70,000 distinct CDR3 sequences, 85% to 95% being singletons. Looked up from germline, CDR1 is MGHRA and CDR2 is YSYEKL. This CDR3 has 16 amino acids. V shed 0 bases and J shed 4 bases, with 14 bases lying between them. The sample was CD8+ T cells from PBMCs. The chain combines TRBV4-1 with TRBJ2-3, with a possible D match to TRBD2 (6 bases). The source of this sequence is a human donor with multiple sclerosis. The CDR3 DNA follows: TGCGCCAGCAGCCAAGATCAGACTAGTAGGCCAGATACGCAGTATTTT. Amino acids: CASSQDQTSRPDTQYF.